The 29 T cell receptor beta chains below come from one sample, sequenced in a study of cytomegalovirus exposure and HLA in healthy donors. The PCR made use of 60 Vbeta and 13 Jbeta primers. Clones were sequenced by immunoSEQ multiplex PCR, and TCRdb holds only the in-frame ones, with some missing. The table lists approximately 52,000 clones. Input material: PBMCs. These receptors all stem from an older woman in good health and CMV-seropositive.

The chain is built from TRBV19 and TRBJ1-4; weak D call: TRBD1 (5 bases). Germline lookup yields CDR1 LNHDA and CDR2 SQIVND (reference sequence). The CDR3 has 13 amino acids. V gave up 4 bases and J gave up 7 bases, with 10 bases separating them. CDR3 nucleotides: TGTGCCAGTAGTAGCCAGGGTGGTGAAAAACTGTTTTTT. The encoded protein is CASSSQGGEKLFF.

The CDR3 coding sequence is TGTGCCAGCAGTTTTGGGGCAGGGGTTCGGTACTTC. Encoded protein: CASSFGAGVRYF. V is TRBV28 and J is TRBJ2-7, with D tentatively TRBD1 (6 bases). CDR1 and CDR2 from the germline V gene are MDHEN and SYDVKM. Trimming shortened V by 3 bases and J by 12 bases, and 15 bases separated the two germline ends. This CDR3 has 12 amino acids.

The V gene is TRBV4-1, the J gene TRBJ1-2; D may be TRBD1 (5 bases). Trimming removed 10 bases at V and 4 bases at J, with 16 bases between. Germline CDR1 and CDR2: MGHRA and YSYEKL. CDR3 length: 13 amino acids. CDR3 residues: CATIRGSPYGYTF. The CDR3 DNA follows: TGCGCCACTATCCGGGGGTCGCCCTATGGCTACACCTTC.

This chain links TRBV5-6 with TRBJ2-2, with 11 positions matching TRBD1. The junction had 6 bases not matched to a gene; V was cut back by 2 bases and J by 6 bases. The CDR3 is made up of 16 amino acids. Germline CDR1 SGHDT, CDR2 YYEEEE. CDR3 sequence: CASSFGTGGLAGELFF. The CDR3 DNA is TGTGCCAGCAGCTTCGGGACAGGGGGTTTGGCCGGGGAGCTGTTTTTT.

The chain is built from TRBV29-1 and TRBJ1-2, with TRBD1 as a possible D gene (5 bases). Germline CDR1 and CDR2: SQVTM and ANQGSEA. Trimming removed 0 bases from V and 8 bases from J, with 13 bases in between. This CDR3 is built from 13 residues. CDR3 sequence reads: CSVEDNSRVGYTF. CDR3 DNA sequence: TGCAGCGTTGAAGATAATAGCAGGGTCGGCTACACCTTC.

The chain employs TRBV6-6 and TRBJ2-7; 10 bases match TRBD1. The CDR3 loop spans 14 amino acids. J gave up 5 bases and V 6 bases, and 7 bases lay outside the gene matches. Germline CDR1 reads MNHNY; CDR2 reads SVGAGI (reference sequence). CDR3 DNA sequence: TGTGCCAGCAGGGTGACAGGGGGCGGCGACGAGCAGTACTTC. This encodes CASRVTGGGDEQYF.

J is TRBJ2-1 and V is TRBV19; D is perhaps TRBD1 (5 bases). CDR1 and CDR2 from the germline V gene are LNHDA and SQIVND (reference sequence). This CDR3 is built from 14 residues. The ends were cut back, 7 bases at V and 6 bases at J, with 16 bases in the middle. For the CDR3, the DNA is TGTGCCAGTACCCCTTTAGGGGCCGCCAATGAGCAGTTCTTC. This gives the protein CASTPLGAANEQFF.

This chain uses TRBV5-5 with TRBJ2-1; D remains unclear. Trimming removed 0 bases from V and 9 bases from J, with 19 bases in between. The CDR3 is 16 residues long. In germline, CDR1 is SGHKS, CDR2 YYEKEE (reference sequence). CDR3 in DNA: TGTGCCAGCAGCTTGGAAGTGGCCCCGGTGACAATTGAGCAGTTCTTC. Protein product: CASSLEVAPVTIEQFF. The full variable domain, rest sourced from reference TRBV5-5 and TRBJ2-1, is DAGVTQSPTHLIKTRGQQVTLRCSPISGHKSVSWYQQVLGQGPQFIFQYYEKEERGRGNFPDRFSARQFPNYSSELNVNALLLGDSALYLCASSLEVAPVTIEQFFGPGTRLTVL.

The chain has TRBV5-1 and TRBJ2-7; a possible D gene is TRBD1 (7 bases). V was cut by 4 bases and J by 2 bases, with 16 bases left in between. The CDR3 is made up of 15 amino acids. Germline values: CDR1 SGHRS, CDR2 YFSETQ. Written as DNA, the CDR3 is TGCGCCAGCAGCGGGGGGACAGCGGGCGCCTACGAGCAGTACTTC. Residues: CASSGGTAGAYEQYF.

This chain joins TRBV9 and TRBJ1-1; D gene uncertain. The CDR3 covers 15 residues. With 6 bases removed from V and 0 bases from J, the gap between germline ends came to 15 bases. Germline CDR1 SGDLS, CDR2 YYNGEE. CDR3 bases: TGTGCCAGCACCCCAAAGGCAGGATTGAACACTGAAGCTTTCTTT. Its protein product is CASTPKAGLNTEAFF.

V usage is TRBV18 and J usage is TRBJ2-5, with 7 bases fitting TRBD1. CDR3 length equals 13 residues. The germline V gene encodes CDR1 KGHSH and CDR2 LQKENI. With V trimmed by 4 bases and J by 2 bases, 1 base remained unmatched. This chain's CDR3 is CASSLGQQETQYF. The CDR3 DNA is TGTGCCAGCTCACTGGGACAGCAAGAGACCCAGTACTTC.

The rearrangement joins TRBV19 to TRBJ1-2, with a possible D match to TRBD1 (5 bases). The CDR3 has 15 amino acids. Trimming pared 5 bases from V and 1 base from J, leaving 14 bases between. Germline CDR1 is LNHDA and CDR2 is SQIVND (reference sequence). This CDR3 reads CASSAYRSLNYGYTF. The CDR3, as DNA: TGTGCCAGTAGTGCCTACAGGTCCCTTAACTATGGCTACACCTTC.

CDR3: CASSVAASTGNGNTIYF. CDR3 bases: TGTGCCAGCAGCGTAGCGGCATCAACAGGGAACGGAAACACCATATATTTT. J is TRBJ1-3 and V is TRBV9; the D gene is possibly TRBD1 (6 bases). Trimming left V 0 bases short and J 4 bases short, with 17 bases between. Germline CDR1 SGDLS, CDR2 YYNGEE. The CDR3 has 17 residues.

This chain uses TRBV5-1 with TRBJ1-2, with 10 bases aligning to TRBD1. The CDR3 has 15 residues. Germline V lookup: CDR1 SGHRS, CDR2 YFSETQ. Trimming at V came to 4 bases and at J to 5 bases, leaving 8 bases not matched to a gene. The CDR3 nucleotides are TGCGCCAGCAGCGCGGGACAGGGGAGAAATTATGGCTACACCTTC. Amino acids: CASSAGQGRNYGYTF.

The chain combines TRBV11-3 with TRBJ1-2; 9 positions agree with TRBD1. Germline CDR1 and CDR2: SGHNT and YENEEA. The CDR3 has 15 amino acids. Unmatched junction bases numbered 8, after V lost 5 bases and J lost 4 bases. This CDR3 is CASSGTGGKVYGYTF. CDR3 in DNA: TGTGCCAGCAGCGGAACAGGGGGCAAGGTCTATGGCTACACCTTC.

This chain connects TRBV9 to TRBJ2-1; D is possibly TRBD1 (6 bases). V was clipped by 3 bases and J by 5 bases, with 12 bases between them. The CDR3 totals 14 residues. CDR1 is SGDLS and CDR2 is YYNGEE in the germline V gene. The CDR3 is CASSGGGGDNEQFF. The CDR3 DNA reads TGTGCCAGCAGCGGTGGGGGCGGAGACAATGAGCAGTTCTTC.

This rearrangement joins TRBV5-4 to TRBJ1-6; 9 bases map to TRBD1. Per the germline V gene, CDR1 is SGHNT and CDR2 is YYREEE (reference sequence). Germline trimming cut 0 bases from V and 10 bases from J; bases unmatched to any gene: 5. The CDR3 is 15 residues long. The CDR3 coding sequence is TGTGCCAGCAGCTTGGGGGACAGGGCGAGATCACCCCTCCACTTT. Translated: CASSLGDRARSPLHF.

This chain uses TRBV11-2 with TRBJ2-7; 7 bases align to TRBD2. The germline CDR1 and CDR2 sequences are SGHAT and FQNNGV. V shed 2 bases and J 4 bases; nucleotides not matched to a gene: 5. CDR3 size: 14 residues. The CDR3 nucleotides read TGTGCCAGCAGCTTAACGCTGGGGGGGTACGAGCAGTACTTC. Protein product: CASSLTLGGYEQYF. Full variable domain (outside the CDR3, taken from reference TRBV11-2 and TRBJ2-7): EAGVAQSPRYKIIEKRQSVAFWCNPISGHATLYWYQQILGQGPKLLIQFQNNGVVDDSQLPKDRFSAERLKGVDSTLKIQPAKLEDSAVYLCASSLTLGGYEQYFGPGTRLTVT.

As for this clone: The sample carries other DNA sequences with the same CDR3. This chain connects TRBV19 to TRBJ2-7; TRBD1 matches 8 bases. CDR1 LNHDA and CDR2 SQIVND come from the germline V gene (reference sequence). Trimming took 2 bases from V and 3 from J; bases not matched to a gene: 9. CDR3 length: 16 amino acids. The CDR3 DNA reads TGTGCCAGTAGTATACCAGACAGGGGCGTTCTCTACGAGCAGTACTTC. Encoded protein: CASSIPDRGVLYEQYF.

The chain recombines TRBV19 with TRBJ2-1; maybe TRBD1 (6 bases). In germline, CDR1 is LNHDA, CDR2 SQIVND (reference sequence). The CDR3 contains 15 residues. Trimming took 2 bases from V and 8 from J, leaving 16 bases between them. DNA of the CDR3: TGTGCCAGTAGTATACAGGACAGAGGGTTTGATGAGCAGTTCTTC. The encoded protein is CASSIQDRGFDEQFF.

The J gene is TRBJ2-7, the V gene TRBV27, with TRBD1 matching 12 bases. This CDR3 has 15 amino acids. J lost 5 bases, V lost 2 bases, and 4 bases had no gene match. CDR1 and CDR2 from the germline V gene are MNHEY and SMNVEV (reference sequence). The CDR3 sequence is CASSLGTGGLNEQYF. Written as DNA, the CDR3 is TGTGCCAGCAGTTTAGGGACAGGGGGCCTCAACGAGCAGTACTTC.

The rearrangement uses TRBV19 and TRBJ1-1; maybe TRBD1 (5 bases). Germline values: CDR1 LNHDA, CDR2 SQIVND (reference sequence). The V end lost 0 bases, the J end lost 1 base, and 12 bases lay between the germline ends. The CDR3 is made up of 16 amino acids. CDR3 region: CASSIDRGRWNTEAFF. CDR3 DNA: TGTGCCAGTAGTATAGATCGGGGGAGGTGGAACACTGAAGCTTTCTTT.

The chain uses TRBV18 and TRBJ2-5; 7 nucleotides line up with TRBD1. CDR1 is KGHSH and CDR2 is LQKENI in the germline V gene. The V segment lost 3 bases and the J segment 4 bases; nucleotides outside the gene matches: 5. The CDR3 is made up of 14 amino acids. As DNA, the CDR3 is TGTGCCAGCTCACCCGGGACAGTGGCAGAGACCCAGTACTTC. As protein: CASSPGTVAETQYF.

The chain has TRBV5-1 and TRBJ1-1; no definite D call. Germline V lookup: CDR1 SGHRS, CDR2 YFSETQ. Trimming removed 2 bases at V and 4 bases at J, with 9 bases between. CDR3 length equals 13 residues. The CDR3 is CASSLTESTEAFF. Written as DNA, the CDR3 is TGCGCCAGCAGCTTAACGGAGAGCACTGAAGCTTTCTTT.

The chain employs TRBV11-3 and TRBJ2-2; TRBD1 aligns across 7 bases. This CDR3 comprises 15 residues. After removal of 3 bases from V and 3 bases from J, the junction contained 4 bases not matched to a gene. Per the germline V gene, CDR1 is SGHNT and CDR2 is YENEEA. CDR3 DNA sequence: TGTGCCAGCAGCTTGGGTCAGGGGGACACCGGGGAGCTGTTTTTT. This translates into CASSLGQGDTGELFF.

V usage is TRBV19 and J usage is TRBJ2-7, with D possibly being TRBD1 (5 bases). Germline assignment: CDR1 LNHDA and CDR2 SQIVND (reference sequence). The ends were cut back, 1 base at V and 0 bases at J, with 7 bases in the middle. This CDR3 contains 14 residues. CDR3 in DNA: TGTGCCAGTAGTATAGGAAGGGGCTCCTACGAGCAGTACTTC. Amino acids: CASSIGRGSYEQYF.

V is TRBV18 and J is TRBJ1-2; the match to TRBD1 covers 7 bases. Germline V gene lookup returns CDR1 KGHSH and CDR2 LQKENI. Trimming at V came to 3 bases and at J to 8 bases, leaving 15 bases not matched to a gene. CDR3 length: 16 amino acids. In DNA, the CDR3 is TGTGCCAGCTCACCGACCGGGACAGTAGAGAAGGGGGGCTACACCTTC. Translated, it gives CASSPTGTVEKGGYTF.

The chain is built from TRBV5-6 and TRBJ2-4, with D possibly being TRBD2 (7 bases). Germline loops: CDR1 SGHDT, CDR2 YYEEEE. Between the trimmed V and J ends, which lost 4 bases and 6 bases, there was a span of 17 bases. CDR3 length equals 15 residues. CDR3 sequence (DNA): TGTGCCAGCAGCCCCATGAGGGGGGGCCTAAACATTCAGTACTTC. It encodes CASSPMRGGLNIQYF.

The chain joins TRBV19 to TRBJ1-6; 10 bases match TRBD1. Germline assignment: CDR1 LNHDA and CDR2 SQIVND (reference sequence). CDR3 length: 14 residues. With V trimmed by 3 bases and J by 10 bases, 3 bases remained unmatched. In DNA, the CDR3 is TGTGCCAGTAGTATCGACAGGGGGCAATCACCCCTCCACTTT. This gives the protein CASSIDRGQSPLHF.